The 27 T cell receptor beta chains given below trace back to one sample, sequenced in a study of a mutant IDH1 vaccine in newly diagnosed glioma. The time point is: baseline, week 1 (first vaccination visit). The treatment denotes: pre-vaccination baseline after standard-of-care therapy. Assay: immunoSEQ multiplex PCR; the TCRdb copy retains only in-frame clones and omits some. The table records around 99,000 clones, roughly 78% of them present only once. The specimen was PBMCs, collected from a glioma patient treated with radiotherapy, temozolomide or both. The source of these receptors is a man aged 35 to 55 with glioma.

The chain is built from TRBV5-4 and TRBJ2-1, with 10 bases aligning to TRBD1. Germline CDR1 reads SGHNT; CDR2 reads YYREEE (reference sequence). V lost 1 base and J lost 9; bases outside the gene matches: 10. This CDR3 has 16 residues. The CDR3 coding sequence is TGTGCCAGCAGCTTGCCCGGGACAGGGGCTTTTAGTGAGCAGTTCTTC. Encoded protein: CASSLPGTGAFSEQFF.

The chain couples TRBV10-2 to TRBJ2-5; no clear D. The germline V gene encodes CDR1 WSHSY and CDR2 SAAADI. The V and J ends lost 3 bases and 2 bases respectively, with 10 bases between them. The CDR3 consists of 14 residues. CDR3 DNA sequence: TGCGCCAGCAGTGATTATGGCAGACAAGAGACCCAGTACTTC. Encoded protein: CASSDYGRQETQYF.

The DNA for the CDR3 is TGTGCCAGCAGCCAACCGGGACGCCCGGAAAAACTGTTTTTT. Its protein product is CASSQPGRPEKLFF. The V and J genes are TRBV7-2 and TRBJ1-4; D might be TRBD1 (5 bases). CDR1 is SGHTA, CDR2 FQGNSA, per germline. The CDR3 is 14 residues long. The V gene lost 5 bases and the J gene lost 8 bases, with 15 bases spanning the gap. Full variable domain (rest looked up from reference TRBV7-2 and TRBJ1-4): GAGVSQSPSNKVTEKGKDVELRCDPISGHTALYWYRQSLGQGLEFLIYFQGNSAPDKSGLPSDRFSAERTGGSVSTLTIQRTQQEDSAVYLCASSQPGRPEKLFFGSGTQLSVL.

The J gene is TRBJ1-2, the V gene TRBV10-3; D unresolved. This CDR3 spans 12 amino acids. Trimming took 11 bases from V and 0 from J, leaving 10 bases between them. Germline V gene lookup returns CDR1 ENHRY and CDR2 SYGVKD. In nucleotides, the CDR3 is TGTGCCGCGGGGAAACCTAACTATGGCTACACCTTC. It translates to CAAGKPNYGYTF.

J is TRBJ1-2 and V is TRBV14; D gene ambiguous. Trimming removed 1 base at V and 4 bases at J, with 7 bases between. Germline lookup yields CDR1 SGHDN and CDR2 FVKESK. The CDR3 contains 13 residues. CDR3 region: CASSQVPPYGYTF. As DNA, the CDR3 is TGTGCCAGCAGCCAAGTTCCCCCCTATGGCTACACCTTC.

This chain connects TRBV6-1 to TRBJ2-5; no reliable D call. Trimming removed 5 bases from V and 5 bases from J, with 9 bases in between. Germline values: CDR1 MNHNS, CDR2 SASEGT. CDR3 size: 12 residues. The chain's CDR3 is CASSWVGETQYF. As DNA, the CDR3 is TGTGCCAGCAGTTGGGTCGGGGAGACCCAGTACTTC.

V usage is TRBV6-6 and J usage is TRBJ1-4; 10 bases align to TRBD1. The junction had 5 bases not matched to a gene; V was cut back by 2 bases and J by 5 bases. The CDR3 runs 16 residues. From germline, CDR1 is MNHNY and CDR2 SVGAGI (reference sequence). DNA for the CDR3: TGTGCCAGCAGTTACGGGGGACAGGGGAGGAATGAAAAACTGTTTTTT. It codes for CASSYGGQGRNEKLFF.

CDR3 protein: CASSQGTGSVAGELFF. In nucleotides, the CDR3 is TGTGCCAGCTCACAGGGGACAGGGTCTGTCGCCGGGGAGCTGTTTTTT. This chain links TRBV18 with TRBJ2-2, with TRBD1 identical over 9 bases. With V trimmed by 4 bases and J by 6 bases, 9 bases remained unmatched. The length of the CDR3 is 16 residues. CDR1 KGHSH and CDR2 LQKENI come from the germline V gene.

The chain uses TRBV18 and TRBJ2-3; possible D gene TRBD1, 5 bases. This CDR3 region has 14 residues. Trimming left V 3 bases short and J 2 bases short, with 9 bases between. Germline V gene lookup returns CDR1 KGHSH and CDR2 LQKENI. The CDR3 sequence: CASSPLTDTDTQYF. Here the CDR3 DNA reads TGTGCCAGCTCACCCCTGACAGACACAGATACGCAGTATTTT.

The chain joins TRBV27 to TRBJ2-5; TRBD1 matches 8 bases. Trimming cost V 5 bases and J 5 bases; bases outside gene matches: 10. CDR3 length: 15 amino acids. CDR1 and CDR2 from the germline V gene are MNHEY and SMNVEV (reference sequence). The CDR3: CASSEWTGPKETQYF. The CDR3 nucleotides read TGTGCCAGCAGTGAATGGACAGGGCCGAAGGAGACCCAGTACTTC.

The V and J genes are TRBV19 and TRBJ1-2, with 7 bases aligning to TRBD1. CDR1 and CDR2 (germline): LNHDA, SQIVND (reference sequence). V lost 4 bases and J lost 4; bases outside the gene matches: 6. This CDR3 is 14 amino acids long. In DNA form, the CDR3 reads TGTGCCAGTAGTACCAGACAGGGTCCCTATGGCTACACCTTC. Translating gives CASSTRQGPYGYTF.

The chain employs TRBV2 and TRBJ2-7; D is possibly TRBD1 (7 bases). V was clipped by 7 bases and J by 5 bases, with 15 bases between them. Germline-derived CDR1 and CDR2 are SNHLY and FYNNEI. This CDR3 spans 13 amino acids. The CDR3 spells CASIRQGLDEQYF. The CDR3 DNA sequence: TGTGCCAGCATCCGACAGGGACTTGACGAGCAGTACTTC.

The chain carries TRBV27 and TRBJ1-1; unclear D gene. CDR3 size: 14 residues. The germline gives CDR1 MNHEY, CDR2 SMNVEV (reference sequence). V was pared by 3 bases and J by 4 bases, with 12 bases between. CDR3 amino acids: CASSFQRWRTEAFF. The CDR3 bases are TGTGCCAGCAGTTTCCAGCGGTGGCGCACTGAAGCTTTCTTT.

CDR3 DNA sequence: TGTGCCAGCAGCTTGGAGGAAGGGACCTCTTGGGGGGCCAACGTCCTGACTTTC. Translated, it gives CASSLEEGTSWGANVLTF. V and J are TRBV5-4 and TRBJ2-6; the D call may be TRBD1 or TRBD2 (5 bases each). V was pared by 0 bases and J by 4 bases, with 17 bases between. The CDR3 runs 18 residues. CDR1 is SGHNT, CDR2 YYREEE, per germline (reference sequence).

The rearrangement links TRBV19 to TRBJ1-1; possibly TRBD1 for D (6 bases). Trimming stripped 6 bases from V and 5 bases from J, with 16 bases between. Germline V gene lookup returns CDR1 LNHDA and CDR2 SQIVND (reference sequence). The CDR3 length is 14 residues. Here the CDR3 DNA reads TGTGCCAGTAGAATCGGGGGGGCGGTTACTGAAGCTTTCTTT. Translated: CASRIGGAVTEAFF.

The CDR3 DNA sequence: TGCAGCGCAACGGGGGCTAACTATGGCTACACCTTC. It specifies CSATGANYGYTF. The chain recombines TRBV29-1 with TRBJ1-2, with a tentative D call TRBD1 (5 bases). Germline V gene sequence: CDR1 SQVTM, CDR2 ANQGSEA. Trimming shortened V by 7 bases and J by 0 bases, and 9 bases separated the two germline ends. The length of the CDR3 is 12 residues.

V gene TRBV6-1 combines with J gene TRBJ2-1; D might be TRBD1 or TRBD2, each matching 6 bases. The V end was cut by 7 bases, the J end by 6 bases, with 16 bases between. CDR1 MNHNS and CDR2 SASEGT come from the germline V gene. The CDR3 loop spans 14 amino acids. This chain's CDR3 is CASTQGGGTNEQFF. CDR3 nucleotides: TGTGCCAGCACCCAAGGAGGGGGAACCAATGAGCAGTTCTTC.

This clone was observed a handful of times. The genes are TRBV7-2 and TRBJ1-2; D is undetermined. CDR1 is SGHTA, CDR2 FQGNSA, per germline. V was shortened by 0 bases and J by 4 bases, with 18 bases between the two germline ends. The CDR3 runs 17 residues. DNA of the CDR3: TGTGCCAGCAGCTTAGCGGCCCTAGGAGGGTTAGGCTATGGCTACACCTTC. Its translation: CASSLAALGGLGYGYTF.

This chain joins TRBV9 and TRBJ2-5; 11 bases map to TRBD2. The CDR3 is 17 amino acids. CDR1 and CDR2 from the germline V gene are SGDLS and YYNGEE. V trimming: 0 bases; J trimming: 1 base; junction bases outside the gene matches: 5. The CDR3 DNA reads as TGTGCCAGCAGCGTAGATCTAGCGGGAGGACTCCAAGAGACCCAGTACTTC. It yields the protein CASSVDLAGGLQETQYF. Full variable domain (rest looked up from reference TRBV9 and TRBJ2-5): DSGVTQTPKHLITATGQRVTLRCSPRSGDLSVYWYQQSLDQGLQFLIQYYNGEERAKGNILERFSAQQFPDLHSELNLSSLELGDSALYFCASSVDLAGGLQETQYFGPGTRLLVL.

This sequence joins TRBV9 and TRBJ1-3; possible D gene TRBD1, 5 bases. Trimming took off 0 bases at V and 1 base at J, with 11 bases between the two ends. CDR3 length: 16 amino acids. Germline V gives CDR1 SGDLS, CDR2 YYNGEE. DNA for the CDR3: TGTGCCAGCAGCGTAGACCCGACAGCTTCTGGAAACACCATATATTTT. The encoded protein is CASSVDPTASGNTIYF.

The J gene is TRBJ2-1, the V gene TRBV5-6; no firm D call. Germline V gives CDR1 SGHDT, CDR2 YYEEEE. V lost 0 bases, J lost 2 bases, and 12 bases lay in between. CDR3 length: 16 amino acids. The CDR3 bases are TGTGCCAGCAGCTTGGAGGTCAGCCGCGCCTACAATGAGCAGTTCTTC. Amino acids: CASSLEVSRAYNEQFF.

The CDR3 region is CASSQDRRGGEKLFF. The CDR3, as DNA: TGCGCCAGCAGCCAAGATCGAAGGGGAGGGGAAAAACTGTTTTTT. The rearrangement links TRBV4-3 to TRBJ1-4; TRBD1 is a possible D gene (5 bases). Germline V gene data show CDR1 as LGHNA and CDR2 as YSLEER. The V end lost 0 bases, the J end lost 8 bases, and 13 bases lay between the germline ends. The CDR3 length is 15 residues.

The chain links TRBV21-1 to TRBJ2-5. TRBV21-1 is labeled a pseudogene. There are 14 residues in the CDR3. CDR3 sequence (DNA): TGTGCCAGCAGCCGTTCGGATCCCCAAGAGACCCAGTACTTC. Its translation: CASSRSDPQETQYF.

This clone was recorded only once. The chain is built from TRBV5-5 and TRBJ1-3, with 8 bases matching TRBD1. Germline loops: CDR1 SGHKS, CDR2 YYEKEE (reference sequence). The CDR3 runs 16 residues. The ends lost 0 bases at V and 0 bases at J; junction bases unmatched: 2. CDR3 coding DNA: TGTGCCAGCAGCTTGGGCAGGGGGCACTCTGGAAACACCATATATTTT. Translation: CASSLGRGHSGNTIYF. The full variable domain, with the rest looked up from reference TRBV5-5 and TRBJ1-3, is DAGVTQSPTHLIKTRGQQVTLRCSPISGHKSVSWYQQVLGQGPQFIFQYYEKEERGRGNFPDRFSARQFPNYSSELNVNALLLGDSALYLCASSLGRGHSGNTIYFGEGSWLTVV.

The chain employs TRBV6-5 and TRBJ1-2; tentatively, D is TRBD1 (5 bases). CDR1 MNHEY and CDR2 SVGAGI come from the germline V gene. Deletions cut 9 bases from V and 4 bases from J, with 12 bases between. The CDR3 totals 12 residues. CDR3 sequence reads: CASRGNLYGYTF. CDR3 DNA sequence: TGTGCCAGTCGGGGCAACCTCTATGGCTACACCTTC.

The chain is built from TRBV16 and TRBJ1-5; D unresolved. The germline CDR1 and CDR2 sequences are KGHSY and FQNENV. V lost 1 base, J lost 0 bases, and 7 bases lay in between. CDR3 size: 15 residues. DNA for the CDR3: TGTGCCAGCAGCCAATTAGGGTATAGCAATCAGCCCCAGCATTTT. It specifies CASSQLGYSNQPQHF.

The chain is built from TRBV11-1 and TRBJ2-7, with D possibly TRBD1 on 5 matching bases. This CDR3 spans 14 amino acids. V shed 2 bases and J shed 0 bases, with 8 bases lying between them. CDR1 is SGHAT, CDR2 FQDESV, per germline (reference sequence). CDR3 nucleotide sequence: TGTGCCAGCAGCTTACTGCAGGGCTCCTACGAGCAGTACTTC. It translates to CASSLLQGSYEQYF.